Below are 22 T cell receptor beta chains sequenced from a single sample in a study. TCRdb reanalysed the 5' RACE reads using MiXCR and keeps one entry per CDR3 protein. The sample includes about 40,000 distinct CDR3 sequences, 15% to 20% of them seen just once. Sequencing was carried out using naive CD4+ T cells sorted from a lymph node. Regarding subset: naive CD4+ T cells, CD4+CD45RA+CD25-. Receptor source: a female donor with breast cancer.

In this sample, this clonotype turned up many times. The chain uses TRBV5-4 and TRBJ2-5; the D is unclear. This CDR3 has 14 residues. V dropped 0 bases and J dropped 7 bases, with 13 bases sitting between them. Per germline, CDR1 SGHNT and CDR2 YYREEE (reference sequence). In DNA form, the CDR3 reads TGTGCCAGCAGCTTGGAAGTCGGCCAGAGGACCCAGTACTTC. This encodes CASSLEVGQRTQYF.

As concerns this clonotype: One junction end disagrees with the germline gene, perhaps due to a read error. The rearrangement uses TRBV7-2 and TRBJ2-1; D unclear. The CDR3 extends over 17 amino acids. The germline V gene encodes CDR1 SGHTA and CDR2 FQGNSA. The CDR3: CAGSPGEWTFTVGEQFF. For the CDR3, the DNA is TGTGCCGGCAGCCCCGGAGAGTGGACGTTCACTGTCGGTGAGCAGTTCTTC. The complete variable domain, with remaining parts taken from reference TRBV7-2 and TRBJ2-1, reads GAGVSQSPSNKVTEKGKDVELRCDPISGHTALYWYRQSLGQGLEFLIYFQGNSAPDKSGLPSDRFSAERTGGSVSTLTIQRTQQEDSAVYLCAGSPGEWTFTVGEQFFGPGTRLTVL.

About this clonotype itself: The CDR3 ends on some other residue instead of the conserved phenylalanine or tryptophan, so this is likely a read error. The chain links TRBV6-1 to TRBJ2-7; 7 bases line up with TRBD1. CDR1 is MNHNS and CDR2 is SASEGT in the germline V gene. This CDR3 comprises 15 residues. J was trimmed by 2 bases and V by 2 bases; bases with no gene match: 6. CDR3 sequence reads: CASSEFYTGAYEQYL. The CDR3 DNA sequence: TGTGCCAGCAGTGAATTCTACACAGGGGCCTACGAGCAGTACCTC.

This clonotype was observed a handful of times. This CDR3 is CASSILGLADNEQFF. CDR3 in DNA: TGCGCCAGCAGCATTCTAGGACTAGCGGACAATGAGCAGTTCTTC. V is TRBV5-1 and J is TRBJ2-1, with 10 nucleotides matching TRBD2. The CDR3 length is 15 residues. CDR1 and CDR2 from the germline V gene are SGHRS and YFSETQ. The J segment lost 5 bases and the V segment lost 4 bases, leaving 6 bases of the junction unmatched.

With regard to this clonotype: No conserved phenylalanine or tryptophan ends this CDR3, so it is likely a read error. The DNA is omitted, as the CDR3 cannot be located on it reliably, and the CDR3 follows TCRdb's listing. The genes are TRBV6-2 or TRBV6-3 and TRBJ2-5. Germline V gives CDR1 MNHEY, CDR2 SVGEGT. The CDR3 is 11 amino acids in total, end residues counted. CDR3 protein: CASSYRIVGPS.

This clonotype came up many times. The chain joins TRBV9 to TRBJ1-2; D is unresolved. V was trimmed by 3 bases and J by 4 bases, leaving 7 bases between them. Germline CDR1 and CDR2: SGDLS and YYNGEE. This CDR3 is built from 12 residues. The CDR3 here is CASSAGSYGYTF. CDR3 nucleotide sequence: TGTGCCAGCAGCGCTGGCTCCTATGGCTACACCTTC. Using reference TRBV9 and TRBJ1-2 for the parts outside the CDR3, the full variable domain is DSGVTQTPKHLITATGQRVTLRCSPRSGDLSVYWYQQSLDQGLQFLIQYYNGEERAKGNILERFSAQQFPDLHSELNLSSLELGDSALYFCASSAGSYGYTFGSGTRLTVV.

A few counts support this clonotype. V and J are TRBV4-2 and TRBJ1-5, with D hard to call. Trimming pared 5 bases from V and 5 bases from J, leaving 10 bases between. This CDR3 contains 13 residues. The V gene's germline CDR1 is LGHNA and CDR2 YNFKEQ. Here the CDR3 DNA reads TGTGCCAGCAGCTTGGGGAGGGATCAGCCCCAGCATTTT. It codes for CASSLGRDQPQHF.

This clonotype has more than one count but fewer than ten. The chain recombines TRBV7-3 with TRBJ1-2; TRBD1 is a possible D gene (5 bases). CDR3 length: 16 residues. Germline CDR1 SGHTA, CDR2 FQGTGA. Trimming shortened V by 5 bases and J by 4 bases, and 20 bases separated the two germline ends. The CDR3 reads CASSPGQGRGLYGYTF. The CDR3 coding sequence is TGTGCCAGCAGCCCCGGGCAGGGAAGGGGCCTCTATGGCTACACCTTC.

The chain recombines TRBV5-1 with TRBJ2-3; D ambiguous. The CDR3 consists of 12 residues. V lost 2 bases, J lost 6 bases, and 7 bases lay in between. Germline V lookup: CDR1 SGHRS, CDR2 YFSETQ. The CDR3 DNA reads TGCGCCAGCAGCTTTGGAATCGATACGCAGTATTTT. Translated, it gives CASSFGIDTQYF.

Notes on this clonotype: This sequence may be a read error, since a much larger clone differs from it by one base. The chain has TRBV5-1 and TRBJ2-5, with 10 nucleotides matching TRBD1. This CDR3 has 15 residues. The germline V gene has CDR1 SGHRS and CDR2 YFSETQ. The CDR3 sequence: CTSSLGQGSLETQYF. The CDR3 DNA reads as TGCACCAGCAGCTTGGGACAGGGGTCTCTAGAGACCCAGTACTTC. The full variable domain, in which reference TRBV5-1 and TRBJ2-5 provide the parts outside the CDR3, is KAGVTQTPRYLIKTRGQQVTLSCSPISGHRSVSWYQQTPGQGLQFLFEYFSETQRNKGNFPGRFSGRQFSNSRSEMNVSTLELGDSALYLCTSSLGQGSLETQYFGPGTRLLVL.

As to this clonotype: A clone one base away is much larger, so this may be a read error. No conserved phenylalanine or tryptophan ends this CDR3, so it is likely a read error. This chain connects TRBV6-2 or TRBV6-3 to TRBJ1-5; D is uncertain. Germline V gene lookup returns CDR1 MNHEY and CDR2 SVGEGT. V lost 6 bases and J 0 bases, leaving 12 bases between the germline ends. The CDR3 has 15 residues. CDR3 in amino acids: CASRLDTNSNQPQHS. The CDR3 coding sequence is TGTGCCAGCAGACTCGACACTAATAGCAATCAGCCCCAGCATTCT.

This clonotype appeared many times. The CDR3 here is CASSLTERHEQYF. DNA of the CDR3: TGCGCCAGCAGCCTAACGGAGCGGCACGAGCAGTACTTC. This chain links TRBV4-1 with TRBJ2-7, with a weak D call TRBD2 (5 bases). V lost 4 bases, J lost 5 bases, and 12 bases lay in between. The CDR3 is made up of 13 amino acids. Germline V CDR1 and CDR2: MGHRA, YSYEKL.

The sample holds a few counts of this clonotype. The rearrangement links TRBV5-1 to TRBJ2-2, with TRBD2 matching 9 bases. V was pared by 5 bases and J by 7 bases, with 21 bases of the junction left unmatched. This CDR3 has 19 residues. Per the germline V gene, CDR1 is SGHRS and CDR2 is YFSETQ. The CDR3 DNA sequence: TGCGCCAGCAGAGCCGGTCGAGGAATGGCGGGAGGGCCAGGCGGGGAGCTGTTTTTT. Translating gives CASRAGRGMAGGPGGELFF.

This clonotype appeared a single time. The junction differs from germline at one of its ends, possibly a read error. This sequence joins TRBV20-1 and TRBJ2-7; 12 nucleotides align to TRBD2. CDR1 is DFQATT, CDR2 SNEGSKA, per germline (reference sequence). This CDR3 comprises 16 residues. The CDR3 coding sequence is TGCAGGGCTATAAGGACTAGCGGGATCACATCCGACGAGCAGTACTTC. Translation gives CRAIRTSGITSDEQYF.

By frequency in the sample, this clonotype is medium-sized. The chain has TRBV5-1 and TRBJ1-1; D remains ambiguous. Trimming pared 6 bases from V and 3 bases from J, leaving 18 bases between. CDR1 SGHRS and CDR2 YFSETQ come from the germline V gene. CDR3 size: 15 residues. In DNA, the CDR3 is TGCGCCAGCACCCCCGGATCAACCTCGGACACTGAAGCTTTCTTT. It codes for CASTPGSTSDTEAFF.

This clonotype was detected a few times. This rearrangement joins TRBV6-6 to TRBJ2-3; TRBD2 aligns across 12 bases. Germline V lookup: CDR1 MNHNY, CDR2 SVGAGI (reference sequence). With 2 bases clipped from V and 0 bases from J, the junction kept 9 bases outside the gene matches. This CDR3 contains 19 residues. This CDR3 reads CASSYVGTSGRTSTDTQYF. The CDR3 region has the DNA TGTGCCAGCAGTTACGTGGGTACTAGCGGGAGGACTAGCACAGATACGCAGTATTTT.

J is TRBJ1-6 and V is TRBV7-2; no clear D. The CDR3 has 13 residues. CDR1 is SGHTA, CDR2 FQGNSA, per germline. V was cut by 5 bases and J by 4 bases, with 6 bases left in between. The CDR3 protein is CASSADYNSPLHF. As DNA, the CDR3 is TGTGCCAGCAGCGCAGATTATAATTCACCCCTCCACTTT.

The CDR3, as DNA: TGCGCCAGCAGCTTAGGCGGAGGCCCCCCTAGCACAGATACGCAGTATTTT. This sequence encodes CASSLGGGPPSTDTQYF. This chain links TRBV5-1 with TRBJ2-3, with TRBD2 as a possible D gene (5 bases). Trimming removed 2 bases at V and 0 bases at J, with 16 bases between. The germline gives CDR1 SGHRS, CDR2 YFSETQ. This CDR3 has 17 amino acids.

The CDR3 DNA sequence: TGTGCCAGCAGTTACGGAGGCGGGGGCACAGATACGCAGTATTTT. It specifies CASSYGGGGTDTQYF. V and J are TRBV6-5 and TRBJ2-3, with D tentatively TRBD2 (6 bases). Germline CDR1 MNHEY, CDR2 SVGAGI. The CDR3 is 15 residues long. V gave up 2 bases and J gave up 1 base, with 10 bases separating them.

This clonotype occurred many times. The chain recombines TRBV20-1 with TRBJ1-2; D is uncertain. The germline gives CDR1 DFQATT, CDR2 SNEGSKA (reference sequence). The germline V and J ends were trimmed by 5 bases and 0 bases, with 13 bases remaining between them. The CDR3 length is 14 residues. In nucleotides, the CDR3 is TGCAGTGCTCCCCACGGATTCCCTAACTATGGCTACACCTTC. Residues: CSAPHGFPNYGYTF.

The chain links TRBV5-6 to TRBJ2-3, with TRBD2 identical over 12 bases. The CDR3 runs to 15 residues. The germline gives CDR1 SGHDT, CDR2 YYEEEE. Germline trimming cut 3 bases from V and 2 bases from J; bases unmatched to any gene: 1. This CDR3 reads CASSWTSGVTDTQYF. CDR3 in DNA: TGTGCCAGCAGCTGGACTAGCGGGGTCACAGATACGCAGTATTTT.

This clonotype was counted only a few times. The V call is TRBV5-1, the J call TRBJ1-1; 8 nucleotides align to TRBD1. Germline trimming cut 4 bases from V and 4 bases from J; bases unmatched to any gene: 12. The CDR3 sequence is 16 residues long. Germline lookup yields CDR1 SGHRS and CDR2 YFSETQ. CDR3 in amino acids: CASSGGTGGDGTEAFF. CDR3 nucleotide sequence: TGCGCCAGCAGCGGAGGGACAGGTGGGGATGGCACTGAAGCTTTCTTT.